This record concerns one T cell receptor beta chain sequence. Its specificity is not known. Trimming stripped 5 bases from V and 2 bases from J, with 23 bases between. The germline gives CDR1 SGHDT, CDR2 YYEEEE. The CDR3 covers 18 residues. The method was immunoSEQ multiplex PCR; TCRdb's version includes in-frame clones alone and lacks a portion of them. The sample lists around 2.1 million clones, 90% to 97% occurring once. This sample stems from a study of shared clonotypes between healthy human individuals. At the level of the study: The study used three CD4 naive, three CD4 memory, two CD8 naive and one CD8 memory plate per donor.

Study-wide points: Sorted-subset samples were not fully sequenced, rarefaction indicated.

V and J are TRBV5-6 and TRBJ1-3; no clear D gene. The material sequenced was naive CD4+ T cells sorted from blood. Subset: CD45RA+ positively selected. This TCR was sampled from a man younger than 30 in good health. CDR3 region: CASRPGSIGILAGNTIYF. DNA for the CDR3: TGTGCCAGCAGGCCGGGTAGTATAGGGATTTTGGCTGGAAACACCATATATTTT.